These 6 T cell receptor beta chains were all obtained from the same sample, sequenced in a study of T cells in Graves' hyperthyroidism and ophthalmopathy. RNA transcripts provided the source from which TCR beta CDR3 regions were amplified. A first-round RT-PCR of the TCR CDR3 used the HTBI primer set. MiXCR, run by TCRdb on the multiplex PCR reads, gives a single entry per CDR3 protein. The data hold roughly 840,000 distinct CDR3 sequences, with 35% to 40% observed a single time. The sample taken for sequencing was blood. The receptors stem from a young man with Graves' hyperthyroidism.

This chain uses TRBV12-3 or TRBV12-4 with TRBJ1-2; D remains ambiguous. The CDR3 runs to 15 residues. V lost 0 bases, J lost 3 bases, and 11 bases lay in between. DNA for the CDR3: TGTGCCAGCAGTTTAGCGAACCCAGGCTACTATGGCTACACCTTC. As protein: CASSLANPGYYGYTF.

CDR3 in DNA: TGTGCCAGCAGCTTCTATGGGCGGCGTAGCAATCAGCCCCAGCATTTT. Its translation: CASSFYGRRSNQPQHF. The chain links TRBV13 to TRBJ1-5; D gene unclear. The CDR3 loop spans 16 amino acids. Between the trimmed V and J ends, which lost 3 bases and 0 bases, there was a span of 12 bases. Germline CDR1 and CDR2: PRHDT and FYEKMQ (reference sequence). Full variable domain (rest looked up from reference TRBV13 and TRBJ1-5): AAGVIQSPRHLIKEKRETATLKCYPIPRHDTVYWYQQGPGQDPQFLISFYEKMQSDKGSIPDRFSAQQFSDYHSELNMSSLELGDSALYFCASSFYGRRSNQPQHFGDGTRLSIL.

The V gene is TRBV7-2, the J gene TRBJ1-2; D gene unclear. CDR3 length equals 16 residues. Per the germline V gene, CDR1 is SGHTA and CDR2 is FQGNSA. Trimming cost V 1 base and J 5 bases, with 17 bases left between them. The DNA of the CDR3 is TGTGCCAGCAGCTTAGATAGCTACAGAGAAACGTATGGCTACACCTTC. It yields the protein CASSLDSYRETYGYTF.

This clonotype was recorded many times. J is TRBJ1-1 and V is TRBV7-2; 7 bases are shared with TRBD1. The CDR3 is made up of 13 amino acids. From germline, CDR1 is SGHTA and CDR2 FQGNSA. V dropped 5 bases and J dropped 7; count of bases not matched to a gene: 7. Here the CDR3 reads CASSLTGEGEAFF. The DNA of the CDR3 is TGTGCCAGCAGCCTTACAGGGGAAGGTGAAGCTTTCTTT.

The rearrangement uses TRBV7-9 and TRBJ1-2; a weak D match, TRBD1 (5 bases). V lost 4 bases and J lost 0, with 18 bases in between. This CDR3 is built from 17 residues. Germline V gene sequence: CDR1 SEHNR, CDR2 FQNEAQ (reference sequence). The DNA of the CDR3 is TGTGCCAGCAGCTCCCTCCGGGGCAGATCGTCTAACTATGGCTACACCTTC. Protein: CASSSLRGRSSNYGYTF.

This clonotype was counted between two and nine times. This chain links TRBV6-5 with TRBJ1-1; D is undetermined. This CDR3 comprises 16 residues. V was trimmed by 2 bases and J by 0 bases, leaving 13 bases between them. CDR1 and CDR2 (germline): MNHEY, SVGAGI. This chain's CDR3 is CASSYNVGVLNTEAFF. The CDR3 DNA is TGTGCCAGCAGTTACAATGTCGGTGTTTTGAACACTGAAGCTTTCTTT.